These 20 T cell receptor beta chains were all obtained from the same sample, sequenced in a study of response to subunit inactivated influenza vaccine. TCRdb analysed the RT-PCR reads with MiXCR anew, one entry per CDR3 protein. Among over 150,000 distinct CDR3 sequences listed, about 10% were seen once. This material consisted of CD8+ T cells sorted from PBMCs, taken less than 25 months after vaccination. All receptors come from a man aged 45 to 75 who received an inactivated influenza vaccine.

CDR3 sequence reads: CASSFRRTSAINIQYF. The CDR3 DNA follows: TGTGCCAGCAGTTTTCGAAGGACTAGCGCAATAAACATTCAGTACTTC. J is TRBJ2-4 and V is TRBV28, with 9 nucleotides matching TRBD2. This CDR3 spans 16 amino acids. The germline gives CDR1 MDHEN, CDR2 SYDVKM. V trimming: 3 bases; J trimming: 6 bases; junction bases outside the gene matches: 9.

In its sample, this clonotype was seen many times. The chain carries TRBV5-5 and TRBJ2-6; 7 bases agree with TRBD1. Germline lookup yields CDR1 SGHKS and CDR2 YYEKEE (reference sequence). After removal of 5 bases from V and 4 bases from J, the junction contained 6 bases not matched to a gene. The CDR3 has 15 residues. In nucleotides, the CDR3 is TGTGCCAGCAGTCTAACAGGGGAAGGGGCCAACGTCCTGACTTTC. As protein: CASSLTGEGANVLTF.

The CDR3 protein is CASSYSTVRMTVSPYEQYF. The DNA of the CDR3 is TGTGCCAGCAGTTACTCCACAGTGCGTATGACCGTTAGTCCCTACGAGCAGTACTTC. This sequence joins TRBV6-2 or TRBV6-3 and TRBJ2-7; D gene uncertain. Germline V gene sequence: CDR1 MNHEY, CDR2 SVGEGT. This CDR3 has 19 residues. V was pared by 0 bases and J by 2 bases, with 23 bases between.

This chain joins TRBV12-3 or TRBV12-4 and TRBJ1-1; no reliable D call. This CDR3 contains 14 residues. V lost 3 bases and J 2 bases, leaving 10 bases between the germline ends. CDR3 bases: TGTGCCAGCAGTTTGGAGGGCCTAAACACTGAAGCTTTCTTT. It is translated as CASSLEGLNTEAFF.

This clonotype occurred a few times. This chain uses TRBV3-1 with TRBJ2-7; D is possibly TRBD1 or TRBD2 (5 bases each). The CDR3 spans 15 residues. V was shortened by 7 bases and J by 6 bases, with 22 bases between the two germline ends. CDR1 is LGHDT, CDR2 YNNKEL, per germline (reference sequence). The CDR3 DNA follows: TGTGCCAGCACCTCCCACCCGGGGTTTCAGGGCGAGCAGTACTTC. It translates to CASTSHPGFQGEQYF.

This clonotype was seen a handful of times. The rearrangement links TRBV5-1 to TRBJ1-5, with D unclear. This CDR3 has 15 amino acids. Trimming cost V 2 bases and J 0 bases, with 9 bases left between them. The V gene's germline CDR1 is SGHRS and CDR2 YFSETQ. Written as DNA, the CDR3 is TGCGCCAGCAGCTTAGAACCTTATAGCAATCAGCCCCAGCATTTT. Its translation is CASSLEPYSNQPQHF.

The chain recombines TRBV6-1 with TRBJ1-1, with unresolved D. The V end lost 1 base, the J end lost 10 bases, and 13 bases lay between the germline ends. This CDR3 spans 13 amino acids. Looked up from germline, CDR1 is MNHNS and CDR2 is SASEGT. The CDR3 here is CASSEEPHWGAFF. The CDR3 coding sequence is TGTGCCAGCAGTGAAGAACCCCATTGGGGAGCTTTCTTT.

This clonotype was counted only a few times. V gene TRBV11-3 combines with J gene TRBJ2-2, with D unclear. From germline, CDR1 is SGHNT and CDR2 YENEEA. The CDR3 extends over 17 amino acids. V gave up 1 base and J gave up 0 bases, with 12 bases separating them. The CDR3 DNA is TGTGCCAGCAGCTTAGTAGGTGGGGTCGCGAACACCGGGGAGCTGTTTTTT. It codes for CASSLVGGVANTGELFF.

This rearrangement joins TRBV29-1 to TRBJ1-1; D might be TRBD1 (5 bases). The CDR3 consists of 11 residues. V was cut by 4 bases and J by 9 bases, with 12 bases left in between. The V gene's germline CDR1 is SQVTM and CDR2 ANQGSEA. For the CDR3, the DNA is TGCAGCGTTGTCGGGGGGTCCAAAGCTTTCTTT. Its translation: CSVVGGSKAFF.

In its sample, this clonotype was seen many times. Here the CDR3 omits its conserved ending phenylalanine or tryptophan, so a read error is the likely source. No DNA is shown, since the ends of the CDR3 on it are uncertain; the CDR3 is the one TCRdb lists. The rearrangement joins TRBV20-1 to TRBJ1-1; the D segment call TRBD1 is taken from the table without a DNA check. The germline gives CDR1 DFQATT, CDR2 SNEGSKA (reference sequence). The CDR3 is 9 amino acids long, termini counted. The CDR3 spells CTLGGWRLL.

There are a few counts of this clonotype. The CDR3 DNA sequence: TGTGCCAGCAGTGAGGTTTCGAGCGATGAAAAACTGTTTTTT. Residues: CASSEVSSDEKLFF. This rearrangement joins TRBV25-1 to TRBJ1-4; D uncertain. Germline V gene lookup returns CDR1 MGHDK and CDR2 SYGVNS. Trimming stripped 3 bases from V and 6 bases from J, with 11 bases between. The CDR3 is 14 amino acids. Drawing the rest from reference TRBV25-1 and TRBJ1-4, the complete variable domain is EADIYQTPRYLVIGTGKKITLECSQTMGHDKMYWYQQDPGMELHLIHYSYGVNSTEKGDLSSESTVSRIRTEHFPLTLESARPSHTSQYLCASSEVSSDEKLFFGSGTQLSVL.

V is TRBV29-1 and J is TRBJ2-1, with 10 bases fitting TRBD1. The CDR3 is 15 amino acids. The V and J ends lost 7 bases and 4 bases, in that order; junction bases with no gene match: 10. Germline CDR1 SQVTM, CDR2 ANQGSEA. CDR3 loop: CSARRPGQGYNEQFF. The CDR3 nucleotides read TGCAGCGCGCGAAGACCGGGACAGGGGTACAATGAGCAGTTCTTC.

This clonotype has more than one count but fewer than ten. The gene calls are TRBV12-3 or TRBV12-4 and TRBJ1-2, with TRBD1 matching over 7 bases. This CDR3 has 16 residues. Losses at the gene ends were 1 base for V and 3 bases for J; bases not matched to a gene: 8. This CDR3 is CASSLGDSWRDYGYTF. As DNA, the CDR3 is TGTGCCAGCAGTTTAGGGGACAGCTGGAGGGACTATGGCTACACCTTC.

The chain employs TRBV29-1 and TRBJ2-1; 7 nucleotides line up with TRBD2. Trimming removed 1 base from V and 2 bases from J; junction bases left unmatched: 11. From germline, CDR1 is SQVTM and CDR2 ANQGSEA. The CDR3 has 17 residues. The CDR3 DNA is TGCAGCGTTGAAGCCTGGGAGGGGAGAGAAACCTACAATGAGCAGTTCTTC. Its protein is CSVEAWEGRETYNEQFF.

This clonotype has more than one count but fewer than ten. The V call is TRBV9, the J call TRBJ2-1; 9 bases line up with TRBD2. The V and J ends lost 3 bases and 4 bases, in that order; junction bases with no gene match: 8. CDR1 is SGDLS, CDR2 YYNGEE, per germline. This CDR3 contains 16 residues. The CDR3 DNA is TGTGCCAGCAGCGACAAGATAGCGGGAGTATACAATGAGCAGTTCTTC. This translates into CASSDKIAGVYNEQFF.

This clonotype was seen a few times. This rearrangement joins TRBV12-3 or TRBV12-4 to TRBJ2-1, with TRBD2 identical over 9 bases. CDR3 size: 15 residues. J lost 7 bases, V lost 3 bases, and 7 bases had no gene match. CDR3 sequence reads: CASSFPGLALNEQFF. The DNA for the CDR3 is TGTGCCAGCAGTTTCCCGGGACTAGCCCTTAATGAGCAGTTCTTC.

The chain is built from TRBV6-6 and TRBJ2-7; unclear D gene. V gave up 2 bases and J gave up 2 bases, with 7 bases separating them. The CDR3 extends over 13 amino acids. The germline V gene encodes CDR1 MNHNY and CDR2 SVGAGI (reference sequence). The CDR3 nucleotides read TGTGCCAGCAGTTACGACGCCACCTACGAGCAGTACTTC. This sequence encodes CASSYDATYEQYF.

The V gene is TRBV6-5, the J gene TRBJ1-4; no clear D gene. Germline values: CDR1 MNHEY, CDR2 SVGAGI. V lost 0 bases and J 10 bases, leaving 12 bases between the germline ends. The CDR3 extends over 14 amino acids. Written as DNA, the CDR3 is TGTGCCAGCAGTTACTCGCCCTTTGCAGGAAAACTGTTTTTT. It encodes CASSYSPFAGKLFF.

The rearrangement links TRBV28 to TRBJ1-2; D possibly corresponds to TRBD1 (6 bases). Trimming pared 5 bases from V and 2 bases from J, leaving 15 bases between. Germline assignment: CDR1 MDHEN and CDR2 SYDVKM. The CDR3 sequence is 15 residues long. The DNA for the CDR3 is TGTGCCAGCAGTCCCCTCCCTGGACAGAACTATGGCTACACCTTC. Protein sequence: CASSPLPGQNYGYTF.

The sample holds a few counts of this clonotype. This sequence joins TRBV9 and TRBJ2-3; 12 nucleotides line up with TRBD2. Germline lookup yields CDR1 SGDLS and CDR2 YYNGEE. This CDR3 has 17 residues. The V segment lost 3 bases and the J segment 2 bases; nucleotides outside the gene matches: 7. CDR3 sequence: CASSALRTSGTTDTQYF. In DNA, the CDR3 is TGTGCCAGCAGCGCACTCCGGACTAGCGGGACCACAGATACGCAGTATTTT.